Below are 16 T cell receptor beta chains sequenced from a single sample in a study of T cell clones after liver transplantation. Profiled with immunoSEQ multiplex PCR; TCRdb holds only in-frame clones, not every one. The data hold some 110,000 clones, with 82% observed a single time. The sample consisted of CD4+ T cells from blood, taken before liver transplant. All receptors derive from a human donor who received a liver transplant.

This clone was recorded once. The rearrangement uses TRBV11-2 and TRBJ1-1, with TRBD1 matching 12 bases. CDR1 and CDR2 (germline): SGHAT, FQNNGV. This CDR3 is 14 amino acids long. The J segment lost 13 bases and the V segment lost 2 bases, leaving 8 bases of the junction unmatched. The CDR3 region has the DNA TGTGCCAGCAGCTTATTGGGGGGACAGGGGGCGGTTTTCTTT. It specifies CASSLLGGQGAVFF.

The CDR3 sequence is CASTPQRDTDTQYF. As DNA, the CDR3 is TGTGCCAGCACCCCGCAGCGGGACACAGATACGCAGTATTTT. The V call is TRBV7-6, the J call TRBJ2-3, with 7 nucleotides matching TRBD2. The germline V gene encodes CDR1 SGHVS and CDR2 FNYEAQ. CDR3 length: 14 amino acids. The trim removed 7 bases at V and 2 bases at J, leaving 6 bases unmatched.

The V call is TRBV18, the J call TRBJ1-1; tentative D call: TRBD1 (6 bases). CDR3 length: 14 amino acids. Trimming removed 6 bases at V and 6 bases at J, with 17 bases between. The V gene's germline CDR1 is KGHSH and CDR2 LQKENI. This CDR3 reads CASSPRTAGPEAFF. The CDR3 DNA reads as TGTGCCAGCTCTCCGAGGACAGCCGGGCCTGAAGCTTTCTTT.

The rearrangement joins TRBV9 to TRBJ2-1; perhaps D is TRBD1 or TRBD2 (5 bases each). V was pared by 0 bases and J by 9 bases, with 16 bases between. CDR1 is SGDLS and CDR2 is YYNGEE in the germline V gene. The CDR3 runs 15 residues. The CDR3 is CASSVGGRAPSEQFF. The CDR3 DNA follows: TGTGCCAGCAGCGTAGGGGGGAGAGCACCCAGTGAGCAGTTCTTC.

This chain connects TRBV11-2 to TRBJ2-7; the D gene is possibly TRBD2 (5 bases). Germline assignment: CDR1 SGHAT and CDR2 FQNNGV. This CDR3 contains 14 residues. V lost 2 bases and J 0 bases, leaving 8 bases between the germline ends. CDR3 region: CASSLRAASYEQYF. The CDR3 DNA is TGTGCCAGCAGCTTAAGAGCGGCCTCCTACGAGCAGTACTTC.

In this sample, this clone turned up once. The CDR3 nucleotides read TGTGCCAGCAGCTTAGGGGCCACACGGAACACTGAAGCTTTCTTT. This encodes CASSLGATRNTEAFF. The chain recombines TRBV7-8 with TRBJ1-1; D is undetermined. The CDR3 loop spans 15 amino acids. The V gene's germline CDR1 is SGHVS and CDR2 FQNEAQ. V was cut by 1 base and J by 1 base, with 10 bases left in between. Drawing the rest from reference TRBV7-8 and TRBJ1-1, the complete variable domain is GAGVSQSPRYKVAKRGQDVALRCDPISGHVSLFWYQQALGQGPEFLTYFQNEAQLDKSGLPSDRFFAERPEGSVSTLKIQRTQQEDSAVYLCASSLGATRNTEAFFGQGTRLTVV.

For the CDR3, the DNA is TGCAGCGTTGAAGGCGCCTCTATCCACGAGCAGTACTTC. Amino acids: CSVEGASIHEQYF. The rearrangement links TRBV29-1 to TRBJ2-7; no clear D. Deletions cut 1 base from V and 5 bases from J, with 12 bases between. Germline V lookup: CDR1 SQVTM, CDR2 ANQGSEA. The CDR3 sequence is 13 residues long.

This chain uses TRBV18 with TRBJ2-2; D is uncertain. V shed 5 bases and J shed 6 bases, with 4 bases lying between them. CDR1 and CDR2 from the germline V gene are KGHSH and LQKENI. This CDR3 is 11 amino acids long. The CDR3 DNA is TGTGCCAGCTCAATGTCCGGGGAGCTGTTTTTT. Amino acid sequence: CASSMSGELFF.

Only a few counts were recorded for this clone. The rearrangement links TRBV2 to TRBJ2-7; TRBD1 matches at 11 bases. The V segment lost 6 bases and the J segment 7 bases; nucleotides outside the gene matches: 11. The CDR3 is made up of 15 amino acids. Germline V CDR1 and CDR2: SNHLY, FYNNEI. CDR3 region: CASRNPDRGPMEQYF. DNA of the CDR3: TGTGCCAGCAGAAATCCGGACAGGGGGCCCATGGAGCAGTACTTC.

This sequence joins TRBV2 and TRBJ2-7; D is ambiguous. In germline, CDR1 is SNHLY, CDR2 FYNNEI. The CDR3 runs to 11 residues. Trimming took off 0 bases at V and 9 bases at J, with 6 bases between the two ends. The CDR3 loop is CASSEALGQYF. The CDR3 region has the DNA TGTGCCAGCAGTGAAGCGCTAGGGCAGTACTTC.

V gene TRBV7-2 combines with J gene TRBJ2-1; perhaps TRBD1 as D (6 bases). V dropped 1 base and J dropped 1 base, with 8 bases sitting between them. CDR3 length: 15 amino acids. Germline CDR1 and CDR2: SGHTA and FQGNSA. As DNA, the CDR3 is TGTGCCAGCAGCTTAGTAGGGGGTTCCTACAATGAGCAGTTCTTC. It is translated as CASSLVGGSYNEQFF.

The chain is built from TRBV28 and TRBJ1-5; 9 bases line up with TRBD1. The CDR3 length is 14 residues. The ends lost 7 bases at V and 5 bases at J; junction bases unmatched: 6. From germline, CDR1 is MDHEN and CDR2 SYDVKM. The CDR3 region has the DNA TGTGCCAGCACCCGGGGACAGGGTTATCAGCCCCAGCATTTT. This sequence encodes CASTRGQGYQPQHF.

This clone was seen once. V gene TRBV5-4 combines with J gene TRBJ2-3, with TRBD2 matching over 8 bases. After removal of 6 bases from V and 4 bases from J, the junction contained 10 bases not matched to a gene. The germline CDR1 and CDR2 sequences are SGHNT and YYREEE (reference sequence). CDR3 length: 15 amino acids. CDR3 sequence reads: CASTPSGSIADTQYF. As DNA, the CDR3 is TGTGCCAGCACACCCAGCGGGAGTATAGCAGATACGCAGTATTTT.

This chain joins TRBV7-2 and TRBJ2-4; a weak D match, TRBD2 (6 bases). Trimming removed 4 bases from V and 0 bases from J, with 13 bases in between. The length of the CDR3 is 16 residues. Germline lookup yields CDR1 SGHTA and CDR2 FQGNSA. In DNA, the CDR3 is TGTGCCAGCAGCTCTGCGCGGGGAGCAGCCAAAAACATTCAGTACTTC. It is translated as CASSSARGAAKNIQYF. Together with reference TRBV7-2 and TRBJ2-4, the CDR3 gives the full variable domain: GAGVSQSPSNKVTEKGKDVELRCDPISGHTALYWYRQSLGQGLEFLIYFQGNSAPDKSGLPSDRFSAERTGGSVSTLTIQRTQQEDSAVYLCASSSARGAAKNIQYFGAGTRLSVL.

The chain recombines TRBV10-1 with TRBJ2-5; D assignment may be TRBD1 or TRBD2 (5 bases each). CDR1 and CDR2 from the germline V gene are WNHNN and SYGVQD (reference sequence). Trimming stripped 0 bases from V and 4 bases from J, with 12 bases between. The CDR3 has 15 residues. For the CDR3, the DNA is TGCGCCAGCAGTGAGTCGGTAGAGAGGGGAGAGACCCAGTACTTC. Its protein product is CASSESVERGETQYF.

The V and J genes are TRBV18 and TRBJ2-1; no clear D gene. Per the germline V gene, CDR1 is KGHSH and CDR2 is LQKENI. The germline V and J ends were trimmed by 2 bases and 8 bases, with 7 bases remaining between them. The CDR3 contains 12 residues. The CDR3 nucleotides read TGTGCCAGCTCACCATCTAGGGATGAGCAGTTCTTC. Protein product: CASSPSRDEQFF.